The 25 T cell receptor beta chains in this list originate from one sample, sequenced in a study of cytomegalovirus exposure and HLA in healthy donors. PCR was performed using 60 Vbeta and 13 Jbeta primers. TCRdb's table, derived via immunoSEQ multiplex PCR, lists solely in-frame clones and lacks some. The sample comprises some 170,000 clones, 79% of which are singletons, and under 2.5% rests with the top ten. Material: PBMCs. Receptor source: a man between 40 and 49 years old in good health and CMV-seronegative.

The rearrangement links TRBV5-6 to TRBJ1-5; a weak D match, TRBD1 (5 bases). The CDR3 length is 13 residues. Germline V CDR1 and CDR2: SGHDT, YYEEEE. V lost 2 bases to trimming and J lost 11 bases, with 14 bases between them. CDR3 in amino acids: CASSLFRGLTQHF. CDR3 nucleotide sequence: TGTGCCAGCAGCTTATTTCGGGGGTTGACCCAGCATTTT.

This chain joins TRBV11-2 and TRBJ2-1; 8 bases align to TRBD1. Per germline, CDR1 SGHAT and CDR2 FQNNGV. The trim removed 0 bases at V and 12 bases at J, leaving 13 bases unmatched. This CDR3 has 16 residues. In DNA, the CDR3 is TGTGCCAGCAGCTTAGATGGACAGGGTTCGGGTCAAGGGCAGTTCTTC. It specifies CASSLDGQGSGQGQFF. Variable domain in full (rest from reference TRBV11-2 and TRBJ2-1): EAGVAQSPRYKIIEKRQSVAFWCNPISGHATLYWYQQILGQGPKLLIQFQNNGVVDDSQLPKDRFSAERLKGVDSTLKIQPAKLEDSAVYLCASSLDGQGSGQGQFFGPGTRLTVL.

The chain combines TRBV4-2 with TRBJ1-1; 8 positions match TRBD1. Germline trimming cut 1 base from V and 6 bases from J; bases unmatched to any gene: 7. Looked up from germline, CDR1 is LGHNA and CDR2 is YNFKEQ. This CDR3 spans 15 amino acids. The CDR3, as DNA: TGTGCCAGCAGCCAAGCAGGGGGCGGCTTTCCTGAAGCTTTCTTT. Protein sequence: CASSQAGGGFPEAFF.

About this clone itself: Its ends do not fully match the called genes, so a read error is possible. The chain employs TRBV30 and TRBJ2-4, with TRBD1 as a possible D gene (6 bases). The CDR3 totals 14 residues. Germline CDR1 and CDR2: GTSNPN and SVGIG (reference sequence). This CDR3 is CAWTPGAAKNSQYF. DNA of the CDR3: TGTGCCTGGACCCCAGGGGCAGCCAAAAACAGTCAGTACTTC.

The J gene is TRBJ1-3, the V gene TRBV11-2, with D uncertain. V lost 4 bases to trimming and J lost 3 bases, with 10 bases between them. The CDR3 is made up of 14 amino acids. Germline CDR1 SGHAT, CDR2 FQNNGV. DNA of the CDR3: TGTGCCAGCAGCTCCCCCGCGGGTGGAAACACCATATATTTT. Translation: CASSSPAGGNTIYF.

This chain links TRBV13 with TRBJ2-3; D gene ambiguous. V dropped 3 bases and J dropped 2 bases, with 3 bases sitting between them. There are 12 residues in the CDR3. In germline, CDR1 is PRHDT, CDR2 FYEKMQ (reference sequence). CDR3 amino acids: CASSFYTDTQYF. The CDR3 nucleotides are TGTGCCAGCAGCTTCTACACAGATACGCAGTATTTT.

This chain connects TRBV12-5 to TRBJ2-5; D may be TRBD1 (5 bases). The CDR3 extends over 14 amino acids. Germline V gene lookup returns CDR1 LGHNT and CDR2 FRNRAP. Trimming left V 1 base short and J 1 base short, with 7 bases between. The CDR3 sequence is CASGLGQPQETQYF. CDR3 in DNA: TGTGCTAGTGGTTTGGGACAGCCCCAAGAGACCCAGTACTTC.

The CDR3 nucleotides are TGTGCCAGTAATACTGAGGTCGGCTACACCTTC. Translated: CASNTEVGYTF. The genes are TRBV19 and TRBJ1-2; D remains unclear. The germline V gene has CDR1 LNHDA and CDR2 SQIVND (reference sequence). The CDR3 consists of 11 residues. V was clipped by 7 bases and J by 8 bases, with 11 bases between them.

The chain links TRBV6-6 to TRBJ1-4; 9 nucleotides agree with TRBD1. Per the germline V gene, CDR1 is MNHNY and CDR2 is SVGAGI (reference sequence). The CDR3 loop spans 14 amino acids. The V and J ends lost 6 bases and 5 bases, in that order; junction bases with no gene match: 4. CDR3 protein: CASSATGGNEKLFF. The CDR3 nucleotides are TGTGCCAGCAGCGCGACAGGGGGAAATGAAAAACTGTTTTTT.

In its sample, this clone was seen a few times. The chain recombines TRBV12-5 with TRBJ2-5, with 9 positions matching TRBD1. V trimming: 6 bases; J trimming: 2 bases; junction bases outside the gene matches: 1. Germline values: CDR1 LGHNT, CDR2 FRNRAP. CDR3 size: 13 residues. CDR3 in amino acids: CASGTGGQETQYF. The CDR3 nucleotides read TGTGCTAGTGGGACAGGGGGGCAAGAGACCCAGTACTTC.

Here the CDR3 reads CASSQPGTSYGYTF. The CDR3 DNA follows: TGCGCCAGCAGCCAGCCGGGAACCAGCTATGGCTACACCTTC. This chain joins TRBV4-1 and TRBJ1-2; D gene unclear. V was shortened by 3 bases and J by 4 bases, with 12 bases between the two germline ends. CDR1 is MGHRA and CDR2 is YSYEKL in the germline V gene. This CDR3 spans 14 amino acids.

The rearrangement links TRBV2 to TRBJ2-7; 8 nucleotides match TRBD1. V lost 6 bases, J lost 4 bases, and 8 bases stayed unmatched. The CDR3 sequence is 14 residues long. Germline CDR1 and CDR2: SNHLY and FYNNEI. The CDR3 sequence is CASRSPDRGYEQYF. Written as DNA, the CDR3 is TGTGCCAGCAGGAGCCCTGACAGGGGATACGAGCAGTACTTC.

The J gene is TRBJ2-1, the V gene TRBV30; the match to TRBD2 covers 8 bases. The CDR3 has 13 amino acids. V was pared by 1 base and J by 8 bases, with 4 bases of the junction left unmatched. The germline V gene encodes CDR1 GTSNPN and CDR2 SVGIG (reference sequence). Written as DNA, the CDR3 is TGTGCCTGGAGTGGGTTGCGGGGGGATGAGCAGTTCTTC. It specifies CAWSGLRGDEQFF.

This chain connects TRBV28 to TRBJ2-2; D possibly corresponds to TRBD1 (6 bases). Germline CDR1 MDHEN, CDR2 SYDVKM. The CDR3 is 15 residues long. V lost 1 base, J lost 5 bases, and 11 bases lay in between. CDR3 protein: CASSLSSQGTGELFF. The CDR3 nucleotides read TGTGCCAGCAGTTTATCGAGTCAGGGGACCGGGGAGCTGTTTTTT.

J is TRBJ2-3 and V is TRBV19, with 8 positions matching TRBD2. The CDR3 sequence is 14 residues long. Trimming removed 4 bases from V and 0 bases from J; junction bases left unmatched: 0. Per the germline V gene, CDR1 is LNHDA and CDR2 is SQIVND (reference sequence). CDR3 DNA: TGTGCCAGTAGTACGGGAGGGAGCACAGATACGCAGTATTTT. This codes for CASSTGGSTDTQYF. The full variable domain, rest sourced from reference TRBV19 and TRBJ2-3, is DGGITQSPKYLFRKEGQNVTLSCEQNLNHDAMYWYRQDPGQGLRLIYYSQIVNDFQKGDIAEGYSVSREKKESFPLTVTSAQKNPTAFYLCASSTGGSTDTQYFGPGTRLTVL.

As for this clone: Germline and junction disagree at one end, which may indicate a read error. In the same sample, other DNA sequences code for this CDR3. This sequence joins TRBV15 and TRBJ2-7, with a weak D call TRBD2 (6 bases). CDR1 and CDR2 from the germline V gene are LNHNV and YYDKDF (reference sequence). CDR3 length equals 12 residues. The CDR3 reads CATSRARGTQYF. CDR3 sequence (DNA): TGTGCCACCAGTAGAGCTCGGGGGACGCAGTACTTC.

About this clone itself: The germline gene is not matched at one end of the junction; a read error may be the cause. This chain connects TRBV28 to TRBJ2-3, with D perhaps TRBD2 (5 bases). The CDR3 is 14 residues long. The germline CDR1 and CDR2 sequences are MDHEN and SYDVKM. The CDR3 sequence is CASGLLVSGDTQYF. In DNA, the CDR3 is TGTGCCAGCGGTTTGTTGGTTTCGGGGGATACGCAGTATTTT.

This clone was observed a few times. The chain has TRBV11-1 and TRBJ2-7; the match to TRBD1 covers 10 bases. This CDR3 region has 14 residues. V lost 5 bases, J lost 1 base, and 2 bases stayed unmatched. Germline CDR1 SGHAT, CDR2 FQDESV (reference sequence). The CDR3 DNA sequence: TGTGCCAGCAGCCGGACAGGGGGTTCCTACGAGCAGTACTTC. The encoded protein is CASSRTGGSYEQYF. The variable domain in full, with the rest retrieved from reference TRBV11-1 and TRBJ2-7, is EAEVAQSPRYKITEKSQAVAFWCDPISGHATLYWYRQILGQGPELLVQFQDESVVDDSQLPKDRFSAERLKGVDSTLKIQPAELGDSAMYLCASSRTGGSYEQYFGPGTRLTVT.

This clone has just a few counts. The chain is built from TRBV5-1 and TRBJ2-7; D may be TRBD2 (5 bases). This CDR3 has 13 amino acids. CDR1 and CDR2 (germline): SGHRS, YFSETQ. Trimming shortened V by 0 bases and J by 3 bases, and 7 bases separated the two germline ends. CDR3 amino acids: CASSLGELYEQYF. The CDR3 DNA follows: TGCGCCAGCAGCTTGGGGGAGCTCTACGAGCAGTACTTC.

This chain joins TRBV10-3 and TRBJ2-2, with D unclear. CDR1 ENHRY and CDR2 SYGVKD come from the germline V gene. V was trimmed by 7 bases and J by 1 base, leaving 19 bases between them. This CDR3 contains 17 residues. The CDR3 nucleotides are TGTGCCATCATGAGGTTGGGTGCGGATAAGAACACCGGGGAGCTGTTTTTT. Translation gives CAIMRLGADKNTGELFF.

The V and J genes are TRBV15 and TRBJ2-1, with 7 bases matching TRBD1. The V gene's germline CDR1 is LNHNV and CDR2 YYDKDF (reference sequence). This CDR3 spans 13 amino acids. With V trimmed by 1 base and J by 6 bases, 0 bases remained unmatched. CDR3 DNA: TGTGCCACCAGCAGAGGGGACAGCAATGAGCAGTTCTTC. Its translation: CATSRGDSNEQFF.

The V gene is TRBV7-2, the J gene TRBJ2-1, with unresolved D. CDR1 is SGHTA and CDR2 is FQGNSA in the germline V gene. CDR3 length: 13 amino acids. Trimming shortened V by 0 bases and J by 7 bases, and 7 bases separated the two germline ends. This chain's CDR3 is CASSLAGKNEQFF. The CDR3 DNA is TGTGCCAGCAGCTTAGCGGGCAAAAATGAGCAGTTCTTC.

The J gene is TRBJ1-4, the V gene TRBV19; 9 bases match TRBD1. The CDR3 is 14 residues long. V lost 5 bases, J lost 6 bases, and 4 bases stayed unmatched. In germline, CDR1 is LNHDA, CDR2 SQIVND (reference sequence). CDR3 DNA sequence: TGTGCCAGTAGTCCTTGGACAGGGGATGAAAAACTGTTTTTT. Translating it yields CASSPWTGDEKLFF.

The chain has TRBV28 and TRBJ2-2; 13 bases line up with TRBD2. The germline gives CDR1 MDHEN, CDR2 SYDVKM. V trimming: 5 bases; J trimming: 4 bases; junction bases outside the gene matches: 7. CDR3 size: 17 residues. CDR3 sequence (DNA): TGTGCCAGCAGTCCCACTAGCGGGAGGGCCTTCACCGGGGAGCTGTTTTTT. This translates into CASSPTSGRAFTGELFF.

About this clone itself: A junction end diverges from the germline sequence, so it may reflect a read error. The chain employs TRBV2 and TRBJ2-6; tentative D call: TRBD1 (6 bases). Germline lookup yields CDR1 SNHLY and CDR2 FYNNEI. The CDR3 totals 16 residues. In nucleotides, the CDR3 is TGTGCCAGCAGCCGGGACACCGCCTCTGGGGCCAACGGCCTGACTTTC. Amino acids: CASSRDTASGANGLTF.